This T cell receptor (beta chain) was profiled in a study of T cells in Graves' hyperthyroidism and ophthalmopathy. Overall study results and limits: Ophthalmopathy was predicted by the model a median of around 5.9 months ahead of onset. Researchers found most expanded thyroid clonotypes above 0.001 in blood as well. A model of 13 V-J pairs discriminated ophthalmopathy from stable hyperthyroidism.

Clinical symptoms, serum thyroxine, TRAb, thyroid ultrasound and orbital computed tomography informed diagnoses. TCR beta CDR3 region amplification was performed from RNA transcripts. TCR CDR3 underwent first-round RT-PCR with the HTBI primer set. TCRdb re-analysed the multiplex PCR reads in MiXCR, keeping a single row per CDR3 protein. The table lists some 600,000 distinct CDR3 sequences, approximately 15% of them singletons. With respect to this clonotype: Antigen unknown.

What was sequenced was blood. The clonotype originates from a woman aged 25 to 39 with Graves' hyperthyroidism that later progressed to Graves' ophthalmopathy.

The CDR3 DNA reads as TGCGCCAGCAGCCGGGACCATGAAGAGACCCAGTACTTC. Protein product: CASSRDHEETQYF. The gene calls are TRBV4-1 and TRBJ2-5, with D possibly being TRBD1 or TRBD2 (5 bases each). The CDR3 has 13 amino acids. Germline V gene lookup returns CDR1 MGHRA and CDR2 YSYEKL. Trimming took off 4 bases at V and 3 bases at J, with 9 bases between the two ends.